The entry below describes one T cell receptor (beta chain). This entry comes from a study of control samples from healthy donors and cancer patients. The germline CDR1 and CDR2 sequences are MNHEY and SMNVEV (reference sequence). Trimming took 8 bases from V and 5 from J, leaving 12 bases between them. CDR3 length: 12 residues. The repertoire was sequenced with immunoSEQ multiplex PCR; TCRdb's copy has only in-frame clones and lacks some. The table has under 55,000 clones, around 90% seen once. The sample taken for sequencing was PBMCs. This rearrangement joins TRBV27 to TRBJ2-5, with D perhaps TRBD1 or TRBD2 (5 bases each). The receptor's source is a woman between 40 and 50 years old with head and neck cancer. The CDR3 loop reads CASGTWGETQYF. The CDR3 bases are TGTGCCAGCGGTACTTGGGGGGAGACCCAGTACTTC.